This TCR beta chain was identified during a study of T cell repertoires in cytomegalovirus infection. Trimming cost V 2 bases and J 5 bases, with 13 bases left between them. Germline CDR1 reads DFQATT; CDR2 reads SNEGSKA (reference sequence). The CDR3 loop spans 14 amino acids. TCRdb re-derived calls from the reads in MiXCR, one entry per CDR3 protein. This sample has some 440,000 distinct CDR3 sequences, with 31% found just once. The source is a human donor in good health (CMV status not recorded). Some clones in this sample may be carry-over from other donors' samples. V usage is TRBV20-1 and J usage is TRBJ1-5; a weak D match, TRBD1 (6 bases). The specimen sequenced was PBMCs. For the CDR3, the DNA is TGCAGTGCTAGAAAGGGGGTCGGGGATCAGCCCCAGCATTTT. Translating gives CSARKGVGDQPQHF.